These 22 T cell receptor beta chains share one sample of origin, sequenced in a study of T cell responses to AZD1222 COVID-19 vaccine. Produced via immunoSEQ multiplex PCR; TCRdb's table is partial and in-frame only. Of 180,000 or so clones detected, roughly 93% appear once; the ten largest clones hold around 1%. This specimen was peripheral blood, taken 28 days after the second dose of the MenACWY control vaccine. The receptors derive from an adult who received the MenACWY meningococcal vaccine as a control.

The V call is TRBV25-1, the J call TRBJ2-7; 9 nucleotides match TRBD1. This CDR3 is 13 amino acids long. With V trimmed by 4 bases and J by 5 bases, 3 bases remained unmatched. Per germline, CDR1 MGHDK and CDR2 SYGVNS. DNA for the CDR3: TGTGCCAGCAGTGGTACAGGGGGCCACGAGCAGTACTTC. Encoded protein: CASSGTGGHEQYF.

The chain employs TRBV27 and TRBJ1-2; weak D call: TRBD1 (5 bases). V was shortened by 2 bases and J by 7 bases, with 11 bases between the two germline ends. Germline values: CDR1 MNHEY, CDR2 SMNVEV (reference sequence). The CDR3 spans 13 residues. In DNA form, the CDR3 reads TGTGCCAGCAGTTTAGGGGGGGGTTTTGGCTACACCTTC. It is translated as CASSLGGGFGYTF.

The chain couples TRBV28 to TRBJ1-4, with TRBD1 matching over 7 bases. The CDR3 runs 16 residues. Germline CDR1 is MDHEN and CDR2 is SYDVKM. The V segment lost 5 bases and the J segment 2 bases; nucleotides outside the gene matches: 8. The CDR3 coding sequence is TGTGCCAGCAGTGCCCCAGGGGGTAGGACTAATGAAAAACTGTTTTTT. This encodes CASSAPGGRTNEKLFF.

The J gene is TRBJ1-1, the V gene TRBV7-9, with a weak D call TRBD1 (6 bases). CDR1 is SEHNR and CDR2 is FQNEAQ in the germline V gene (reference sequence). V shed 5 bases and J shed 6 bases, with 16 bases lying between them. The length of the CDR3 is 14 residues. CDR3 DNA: TGTGCCAGCAGCCCCCAGACAGGCCCATCTGAAGCTTTCTTT. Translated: CASSPQTGPSEAFF.

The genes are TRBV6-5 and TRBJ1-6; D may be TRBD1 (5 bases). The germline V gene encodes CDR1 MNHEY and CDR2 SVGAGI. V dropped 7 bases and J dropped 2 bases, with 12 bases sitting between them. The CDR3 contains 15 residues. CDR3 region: CASTLVGPYNSPLHF. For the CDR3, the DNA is TGTGCCAGCACCCTGGTGGGACCCTATAATTCACCCCTCCACTTT.

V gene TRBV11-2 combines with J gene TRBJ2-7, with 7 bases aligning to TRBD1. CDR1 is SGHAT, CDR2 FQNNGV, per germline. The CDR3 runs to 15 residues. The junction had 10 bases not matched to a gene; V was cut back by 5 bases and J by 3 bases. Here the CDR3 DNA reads TGTGCCAGCAGCCCCTCCGCCGGGACAGTCTACGAGCAGTACTTC. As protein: CASSPSAGTVYEQYF.

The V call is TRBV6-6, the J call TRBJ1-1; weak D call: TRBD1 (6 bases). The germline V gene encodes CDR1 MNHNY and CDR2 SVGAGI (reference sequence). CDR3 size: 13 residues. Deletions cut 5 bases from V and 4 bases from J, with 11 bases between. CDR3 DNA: TGTGCCAGCAGTCGAGGGGGTAGCACTGAAGCTTTCTTT. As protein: CASSRGGSTEAFF.

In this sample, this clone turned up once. CDR3 coding DNA: TGTGCCAGCACCTCACCCGGGGGGACCTACTACGAGCAGTACTTC. Translating gives CASTSPGGTYYEQYF. V usage is TRBV28 and J usage is TRBJ2-7, with 7 bases fitting TRBD2. Germline CDR1 and CDR2: MDHEN and SYDVKM. CDR3 length equals 15 residues. The J segment lost 3 bases and the V segment lost 7 bases, leaving 12 bases of the junction unmatched.

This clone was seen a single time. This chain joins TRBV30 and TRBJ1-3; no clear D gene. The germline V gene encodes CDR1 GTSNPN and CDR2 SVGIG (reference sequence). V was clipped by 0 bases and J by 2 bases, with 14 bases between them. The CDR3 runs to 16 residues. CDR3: CAWSVKGLLPGNTIYF. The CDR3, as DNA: TGTGCCTGGAGTGTAAAGGGATTACTGCCTGGAAACACCATATATTTT.

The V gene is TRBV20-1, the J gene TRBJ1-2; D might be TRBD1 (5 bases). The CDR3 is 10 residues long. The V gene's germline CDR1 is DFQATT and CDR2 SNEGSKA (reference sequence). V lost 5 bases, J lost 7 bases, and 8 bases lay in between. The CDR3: CSARGAGYTF. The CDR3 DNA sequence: TGCAGTGCTCGTGGGGCTGGCTACACCTTC.

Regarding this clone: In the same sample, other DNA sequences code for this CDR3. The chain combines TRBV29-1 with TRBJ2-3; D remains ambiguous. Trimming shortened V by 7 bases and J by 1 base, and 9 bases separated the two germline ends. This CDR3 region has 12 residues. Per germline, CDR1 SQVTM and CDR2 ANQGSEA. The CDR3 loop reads CSAERGTDTQYF. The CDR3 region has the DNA TGCAGCGCTGAGCGTGGCACAGATACGCAGTATTTT.

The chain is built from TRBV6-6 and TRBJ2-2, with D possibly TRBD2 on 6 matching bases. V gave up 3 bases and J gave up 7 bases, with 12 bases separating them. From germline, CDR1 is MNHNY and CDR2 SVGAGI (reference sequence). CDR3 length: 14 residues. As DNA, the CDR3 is TGTGCCAGCAGTTATGGGCTAGCGAACGGGGAGCTGTTTTTT. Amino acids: CASSYGLANGELFF.

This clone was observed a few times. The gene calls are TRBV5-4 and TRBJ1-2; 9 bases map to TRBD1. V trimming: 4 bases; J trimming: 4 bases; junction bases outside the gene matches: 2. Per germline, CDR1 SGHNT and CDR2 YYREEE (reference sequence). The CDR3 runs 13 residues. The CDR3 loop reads CASSQGQGYGYTF. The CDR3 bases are TGTGCCAGCAGCCAGGGACAGGGCTATGGCTACACCTTC.

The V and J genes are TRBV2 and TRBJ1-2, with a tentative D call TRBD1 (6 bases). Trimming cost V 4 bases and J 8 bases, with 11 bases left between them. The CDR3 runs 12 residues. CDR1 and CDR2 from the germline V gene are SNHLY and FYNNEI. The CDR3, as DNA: TGTGCCAGCAGTGGGGCAGGGGACGGCTACACCTTC. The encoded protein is CASSGAGDGYTF.

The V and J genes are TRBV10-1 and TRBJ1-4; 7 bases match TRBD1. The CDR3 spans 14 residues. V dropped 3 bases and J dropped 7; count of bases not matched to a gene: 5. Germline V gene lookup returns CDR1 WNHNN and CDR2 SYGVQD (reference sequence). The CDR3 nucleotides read TGCGCCAGCAGTGAAGGGACAGCAGGTGAAAAACTGTTTTTT. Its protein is CASSEGTAGEKLFF.

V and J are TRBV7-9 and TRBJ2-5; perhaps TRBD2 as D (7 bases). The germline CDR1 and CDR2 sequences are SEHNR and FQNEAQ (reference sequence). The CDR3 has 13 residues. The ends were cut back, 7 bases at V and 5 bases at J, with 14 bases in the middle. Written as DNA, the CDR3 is TGTGCCAGCATCGTGGGGGGGCTGGAGACCCAGTACTTC. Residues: CASIVGGLETQYF.

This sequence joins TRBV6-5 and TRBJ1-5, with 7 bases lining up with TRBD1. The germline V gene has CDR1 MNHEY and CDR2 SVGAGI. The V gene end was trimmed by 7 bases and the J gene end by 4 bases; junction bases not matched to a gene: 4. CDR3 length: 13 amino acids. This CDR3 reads CASKQQGNQPQHF. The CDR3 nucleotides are TGTGCCAGCAAACAACAGGGGAATCAGCCCCAGCATTTT.

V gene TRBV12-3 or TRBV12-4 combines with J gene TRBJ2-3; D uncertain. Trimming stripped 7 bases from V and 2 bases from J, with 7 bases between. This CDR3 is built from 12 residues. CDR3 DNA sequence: TGTGCCAGCACCCCCTACACAGATACGCAGTATTTT. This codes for CASTPYTDTQYF.

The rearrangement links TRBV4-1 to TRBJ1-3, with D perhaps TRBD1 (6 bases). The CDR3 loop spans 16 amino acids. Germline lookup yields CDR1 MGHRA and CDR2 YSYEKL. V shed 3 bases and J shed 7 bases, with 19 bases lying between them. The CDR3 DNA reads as TGCGCCAGCAGCCAGACTAACCTGGGGGGCGTGAACACCATATATTTT. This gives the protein CASSQTNLGGVNTIYF.

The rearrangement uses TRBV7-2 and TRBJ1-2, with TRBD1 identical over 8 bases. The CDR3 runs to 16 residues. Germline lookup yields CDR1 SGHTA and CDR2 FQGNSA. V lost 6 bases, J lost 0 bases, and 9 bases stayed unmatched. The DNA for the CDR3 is TGTGCCAGCAGGGGGACAGGAGATAACCCTAACTATGGCTACACCTTC. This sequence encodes CASRGTGDNPNYGYTF.

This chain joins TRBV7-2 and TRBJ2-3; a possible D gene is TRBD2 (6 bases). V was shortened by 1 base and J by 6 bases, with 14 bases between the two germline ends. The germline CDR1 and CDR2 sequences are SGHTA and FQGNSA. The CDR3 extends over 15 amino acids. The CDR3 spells CASSLVRGSHDTQYF. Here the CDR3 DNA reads TGTGCCAGCAGCTTAGTCCGGGGGTCACACGATACGCAGTATTTT.

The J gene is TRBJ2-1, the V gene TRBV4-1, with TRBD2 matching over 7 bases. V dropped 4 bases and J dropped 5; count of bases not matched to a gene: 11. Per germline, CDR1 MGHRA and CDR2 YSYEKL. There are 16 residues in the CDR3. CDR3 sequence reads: CASSRGLGGTNNEQFF. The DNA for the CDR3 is TGCGCCAGCAGCCGGGGCCTGGGGGGGACTAACAATGAGCAGTTCTTC.